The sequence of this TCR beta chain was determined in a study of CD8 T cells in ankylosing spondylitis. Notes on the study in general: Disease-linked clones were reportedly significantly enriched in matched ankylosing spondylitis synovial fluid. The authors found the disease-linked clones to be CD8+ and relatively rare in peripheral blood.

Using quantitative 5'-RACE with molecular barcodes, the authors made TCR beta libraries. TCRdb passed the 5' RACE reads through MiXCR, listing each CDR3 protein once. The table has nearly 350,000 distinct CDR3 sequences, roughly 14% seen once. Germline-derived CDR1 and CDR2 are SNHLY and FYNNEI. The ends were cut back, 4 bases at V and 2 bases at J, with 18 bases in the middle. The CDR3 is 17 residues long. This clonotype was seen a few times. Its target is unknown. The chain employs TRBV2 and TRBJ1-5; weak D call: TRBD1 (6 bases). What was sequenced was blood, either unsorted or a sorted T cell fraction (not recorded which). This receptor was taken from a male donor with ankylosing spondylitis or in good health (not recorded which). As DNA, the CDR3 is TGTGCCAGCAGTGGTGAGAACAGGGCGGTTGGCAATCAGCCCCAGCATTTT. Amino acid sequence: CASSGENRAVGNQPQHF.